This T cell receptor (beta chain) derives from a study of T cell responses to AZD1222 COVID-19 vaccine. Here immunoSEQ multiplex PCR was the method, and the copy in TCRdb shows in-frame clones only, minus some. Among 150,000 to 180,000 clones listed, about 88% were seen once. Between the trimmed V and J ends, which lost 1 base and 7 bases, there was a span of 7 bases. The CDR3 has 12 residues. Looked up from germline, CDR1 is SNHLY and CDR2 is FYNNEI. On this clone itself: Its target is not known.

Findings and limits, study-wide: There were mostly white British donors and more females than males, and clonal diversity was possibly underestimated. CD4 TCRs covered the whole spike, strongest at regions 160-218 and 743-854. Regions left unmutated in variants are reportedly the target of nearly half of spike-specific TCRs.

This sequence joins TRBV2 and TRBJ1-2; D is unresolved. Sequencing used peripheral blood, obtained on day 0 of AZD1222 vaccination. This TCR was recovered from an adult in good health. The CDR3 here is CASSEDSGGYTF. The CDR3 DNA reads TGTGCCAGCAGTGAAGACAGCGGTGGCTACACCTTC. Supplemented by reference TRBV2 and TRBJ1-2, the full variable domain reads EPEVTQTPSHQVTQMGQEVILRCVPISNHLYFYWYRQILGQKVEFLVSFYNNEISEKSEIFDDQFSVERPDGSNFTLKIRSTKLEDSAMYFCASSEDSGGYTFGSGTRLTVV.